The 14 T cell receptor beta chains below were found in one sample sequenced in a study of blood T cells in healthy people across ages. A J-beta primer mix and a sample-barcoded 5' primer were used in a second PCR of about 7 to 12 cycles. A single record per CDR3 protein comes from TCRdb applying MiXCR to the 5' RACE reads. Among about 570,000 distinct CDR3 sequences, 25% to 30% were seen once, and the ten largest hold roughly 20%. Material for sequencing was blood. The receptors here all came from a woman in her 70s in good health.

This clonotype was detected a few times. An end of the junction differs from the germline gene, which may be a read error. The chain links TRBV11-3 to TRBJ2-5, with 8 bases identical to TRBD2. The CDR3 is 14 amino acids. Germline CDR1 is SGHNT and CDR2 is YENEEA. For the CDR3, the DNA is TGTGCCAGCAGCCCACAGGGACTAGAAGAGGCCCAGTACTTC. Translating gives CASSPQGLEEAQYF.

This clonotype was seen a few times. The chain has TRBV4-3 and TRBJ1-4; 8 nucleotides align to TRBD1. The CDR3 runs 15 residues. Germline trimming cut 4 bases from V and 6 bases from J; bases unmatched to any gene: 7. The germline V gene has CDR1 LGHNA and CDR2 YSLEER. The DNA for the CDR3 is TGCGCCAGCAGCCGAGTTGACAGGGGTCATGAAAAACTGTTTTTT. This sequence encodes CASSRVDRGHEKLFF.

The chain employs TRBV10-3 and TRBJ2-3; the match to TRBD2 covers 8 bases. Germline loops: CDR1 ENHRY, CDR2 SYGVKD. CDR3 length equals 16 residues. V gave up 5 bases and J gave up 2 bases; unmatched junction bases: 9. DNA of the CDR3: TGTGCCATCAGTATGATTTTAGCGGGATCCACAGATACGCAGTATTTT. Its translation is CAISMILAGSTDTQYF.

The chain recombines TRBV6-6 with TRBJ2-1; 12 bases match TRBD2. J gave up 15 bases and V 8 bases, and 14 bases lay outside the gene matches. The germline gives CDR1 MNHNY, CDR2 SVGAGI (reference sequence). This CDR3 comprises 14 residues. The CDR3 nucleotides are TGTGCCAGCTCTCGACTAGCGGGGGCCAAGGGACCGTTCTTC. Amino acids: CASSRLAGAKGPFF.

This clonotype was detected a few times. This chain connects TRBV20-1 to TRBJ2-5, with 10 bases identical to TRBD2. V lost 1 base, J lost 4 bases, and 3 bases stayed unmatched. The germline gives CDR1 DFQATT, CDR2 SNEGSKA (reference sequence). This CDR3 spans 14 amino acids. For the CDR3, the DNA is TGCAGTGCTAGAGCCAGCGGGGGGGTAGAGACCCAGTACTTC. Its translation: CSARASGGVETQYF.

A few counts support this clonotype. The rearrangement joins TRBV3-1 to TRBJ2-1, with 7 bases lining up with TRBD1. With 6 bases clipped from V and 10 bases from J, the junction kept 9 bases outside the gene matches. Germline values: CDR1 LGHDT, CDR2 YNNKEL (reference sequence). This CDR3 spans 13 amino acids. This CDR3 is CASSLTGRKEQFF. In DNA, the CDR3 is TGTGCCAGCAGTCTGACAGGGCGGAAGGAGCAGTTCTTC.

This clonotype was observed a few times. This chain's CDR3 is CASSSWGGETQYF. Written as DNA, the CDR3 is TGTGCCAGCAGCTCGTGGGGAGGCGAGACCCAGTACTTC. The V and J genes are TRBV7-9 and TRBJ2-5; D perhaps matches TRBD2 (6 bases). Germline V gene sequence: CDR1 SEHNR, CDR2 FQNEAQ (reference sequence). This CDR3 comprises 13 residues. The V end was cut by 4 bases, the J end by 5 bases, with 11 bases between.

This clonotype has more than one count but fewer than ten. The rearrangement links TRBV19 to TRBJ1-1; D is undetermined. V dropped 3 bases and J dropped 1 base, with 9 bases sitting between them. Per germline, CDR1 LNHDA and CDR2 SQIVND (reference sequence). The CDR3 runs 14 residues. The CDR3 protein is CASSIEPQNTEAFF. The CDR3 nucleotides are TGTGCCAGTAGTATTGAACCCCAGAACACTGAAGCTTTCTTT.

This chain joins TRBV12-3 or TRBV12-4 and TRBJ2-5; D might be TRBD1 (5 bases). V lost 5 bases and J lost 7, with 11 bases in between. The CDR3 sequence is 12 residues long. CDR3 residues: CASSPRVGTQYF. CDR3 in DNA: TGTGCCAGCAGTCCCAGGGTGGGGACCCAGTACTTC.

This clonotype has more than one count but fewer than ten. The CDR3 DNA sequence: TGCGCCAGCAGCCAAGATGACGCCTCCGAGCAGTACTTC. It is translated as CASSQDDASEQYF. The chain combines TRBV4-3 with TRBJ2-7; D is unresolved. V lost 0 bases and J 6 bases, leaving 9 bases between the germline ends. Germline values: CDR1 LGHNA, CDR2 YSLEER. The CDR3 runs to 13 residues.

CDR3 sequence reads: CATSPGRAYGYTF. CDR3 DNA sequence: TGTGCCACCAGTCCGGGACGGGCCTATGGCTACACCTTC. The chain recombines TRBV24-1 with TRBJ1-2, with a weak D call TRBD1 (5 bases). The CDR3 sequence is 13 residues long. The V end was cut by 6 bases, the J end by 4 bases, with 11 bases between. Germline V CDR1 and CDR2: KGHDR, SFDVKD.

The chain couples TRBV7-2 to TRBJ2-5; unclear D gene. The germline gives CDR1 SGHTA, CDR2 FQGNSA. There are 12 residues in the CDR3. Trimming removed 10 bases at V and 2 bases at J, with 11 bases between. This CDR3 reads CATSPNQETQYF. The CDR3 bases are TGTGCCACCTCACCCAATCAAGAGACCCAGTACTTC.

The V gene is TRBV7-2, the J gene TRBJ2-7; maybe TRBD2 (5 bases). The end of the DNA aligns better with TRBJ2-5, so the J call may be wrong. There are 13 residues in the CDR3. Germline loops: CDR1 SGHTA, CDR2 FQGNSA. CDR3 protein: CASRYGVGETQYF. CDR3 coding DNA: TGTGCCAGCAGATACGGGGTGGGAGAGACCCAGTACTTC.

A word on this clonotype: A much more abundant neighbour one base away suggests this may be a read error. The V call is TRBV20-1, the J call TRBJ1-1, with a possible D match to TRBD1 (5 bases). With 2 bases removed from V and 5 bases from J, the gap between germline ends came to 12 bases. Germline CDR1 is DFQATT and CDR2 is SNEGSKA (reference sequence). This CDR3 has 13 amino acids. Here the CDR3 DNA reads TGCAGTGCTAGACTGGGGCCACGGACTGAAGCTTTCTTT. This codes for CSARLGPRTEAFF.